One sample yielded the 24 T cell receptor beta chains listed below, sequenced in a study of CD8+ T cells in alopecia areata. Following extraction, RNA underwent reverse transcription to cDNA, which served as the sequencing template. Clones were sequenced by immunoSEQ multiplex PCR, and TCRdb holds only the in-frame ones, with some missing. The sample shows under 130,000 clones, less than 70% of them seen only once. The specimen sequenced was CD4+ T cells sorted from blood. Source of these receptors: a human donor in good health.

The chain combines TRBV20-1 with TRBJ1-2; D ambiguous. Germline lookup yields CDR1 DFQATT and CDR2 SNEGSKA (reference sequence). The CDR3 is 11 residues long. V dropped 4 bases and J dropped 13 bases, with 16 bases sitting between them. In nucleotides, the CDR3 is TGCAGTGCTATCGAAGTAGAGGAATTCACCTTC. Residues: CSAIEVEEFTF.

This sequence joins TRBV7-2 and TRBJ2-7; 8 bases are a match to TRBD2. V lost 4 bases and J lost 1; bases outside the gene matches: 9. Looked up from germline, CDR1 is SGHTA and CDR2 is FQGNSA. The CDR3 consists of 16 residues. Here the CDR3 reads CASSSSTSVRSYEQYF. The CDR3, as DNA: TGTGCCAGCAGCTCTTCGACTAGCGTTAGATCCTACGAGCAGTACTTC.

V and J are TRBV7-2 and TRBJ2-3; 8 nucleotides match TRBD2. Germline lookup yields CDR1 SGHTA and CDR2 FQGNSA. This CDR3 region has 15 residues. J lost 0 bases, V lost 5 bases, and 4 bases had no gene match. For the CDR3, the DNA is TGTGCCAGCAGCCCCCAGCGGGAGAGCACAGATACGCAGTATTTT. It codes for CASSPQRESTDTQYF.

The DNA for the CDR3 is TGTGCCAGCAGACAGACCCCCTACGAGCAGTACTTC. This gives the protein CASRQTPYEQYF. The rearrangement links TRBV28 to TRBJ2-7; no definite D call. The CDR3 contains 12 residues. V was pared by 6 bases and J by 2 bases, with 8 bases between. Germline CDR1 reads MDHEN; CDR2 reads SYDVKM.

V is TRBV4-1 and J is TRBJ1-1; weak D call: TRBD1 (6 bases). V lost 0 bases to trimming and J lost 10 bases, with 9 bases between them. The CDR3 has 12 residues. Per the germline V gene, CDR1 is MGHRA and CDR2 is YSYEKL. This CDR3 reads CASSQDEDRAFF. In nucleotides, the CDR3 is TGCGCCAGCAGCCAAGATGAGGACAGAGCTTTCTTT.

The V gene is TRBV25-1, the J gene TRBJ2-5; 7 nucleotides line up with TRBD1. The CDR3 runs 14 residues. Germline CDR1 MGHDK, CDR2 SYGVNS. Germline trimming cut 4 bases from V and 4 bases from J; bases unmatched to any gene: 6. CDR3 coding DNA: TGTGCCAGCAGTGCCACAGGGGTGGGAGAGACCCAGTACTTC. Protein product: CASSATGVGETQYF.

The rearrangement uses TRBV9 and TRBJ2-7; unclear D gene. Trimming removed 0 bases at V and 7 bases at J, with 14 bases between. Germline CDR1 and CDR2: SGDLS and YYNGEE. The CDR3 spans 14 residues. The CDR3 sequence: CASSVDSPLGEQYF. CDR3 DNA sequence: TGTGCCAGCAGCGTAGATTCCCCTTTGGGAGAGCAGTACTTC.

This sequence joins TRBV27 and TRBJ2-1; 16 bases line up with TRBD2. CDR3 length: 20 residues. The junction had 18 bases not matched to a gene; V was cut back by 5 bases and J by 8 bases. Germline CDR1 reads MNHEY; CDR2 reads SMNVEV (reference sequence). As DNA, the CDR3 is TGTGCCAGCAGTCCCACCGGGGGACTAGCGGGGGGGCCTAAGAGCGATGAGCAGTTCTTC. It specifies CASSPTGGLAGGPKSDEQFF.

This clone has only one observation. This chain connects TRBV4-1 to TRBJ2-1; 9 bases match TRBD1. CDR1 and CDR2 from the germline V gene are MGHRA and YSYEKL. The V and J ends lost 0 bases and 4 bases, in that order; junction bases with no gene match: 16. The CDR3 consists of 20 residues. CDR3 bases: TGCGCCAGCAGCCAAGAAATATCCCCCGACCGGGACAGGGCGTACAATGAGCAGTTCTTC. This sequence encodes CASSQEISPDRDRAYNEQFF.

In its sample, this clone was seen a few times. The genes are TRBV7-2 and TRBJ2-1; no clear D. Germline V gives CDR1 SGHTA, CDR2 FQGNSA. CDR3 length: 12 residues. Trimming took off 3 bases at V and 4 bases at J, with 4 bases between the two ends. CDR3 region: CASSLGYNEQFF. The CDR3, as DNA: TGTGCCAGCAGCTTGGGGTACAATGAGCAGTTCTTC.

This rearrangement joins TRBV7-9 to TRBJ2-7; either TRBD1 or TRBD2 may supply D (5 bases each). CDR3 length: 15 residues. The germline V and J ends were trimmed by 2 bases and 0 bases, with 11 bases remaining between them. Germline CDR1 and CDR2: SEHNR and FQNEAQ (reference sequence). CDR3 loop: CASSLSGPVSYEQYF. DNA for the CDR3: TGTGCCAGCAGCTTATCGGGGCCCGTCTCCTACGAGCAGTACTTC.

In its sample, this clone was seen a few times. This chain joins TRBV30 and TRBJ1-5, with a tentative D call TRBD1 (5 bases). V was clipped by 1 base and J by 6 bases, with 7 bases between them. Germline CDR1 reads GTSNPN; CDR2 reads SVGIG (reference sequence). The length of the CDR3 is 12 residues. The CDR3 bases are TGTGCCTGGAGTGGGGGCAGTCAGCCCCAGCATTTT. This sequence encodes CAWSGGSQPQHF.

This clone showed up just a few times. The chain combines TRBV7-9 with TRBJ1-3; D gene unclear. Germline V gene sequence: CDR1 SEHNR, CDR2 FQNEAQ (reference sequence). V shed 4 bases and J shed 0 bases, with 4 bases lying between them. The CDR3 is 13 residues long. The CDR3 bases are TGTGCCAGCAGCTATATCTCTGGAAACACCATATATTTT. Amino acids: CASSYISGNTIYF. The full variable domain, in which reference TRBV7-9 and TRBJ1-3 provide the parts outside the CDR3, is DTGVSQNPRHKITKRGQNVTFRCDPISEHNRLYWYRQTLGQGPEFLTYFQNEAQLEKSRLLSDRFSAERPKGSFSTLEIQRTEQGDSAMYLCASSYISGNTIYFGEGSWLTVV.

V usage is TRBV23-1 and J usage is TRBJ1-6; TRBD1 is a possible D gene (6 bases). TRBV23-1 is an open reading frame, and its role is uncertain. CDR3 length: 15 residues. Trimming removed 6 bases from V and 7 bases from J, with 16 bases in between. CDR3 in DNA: TGCGCCAGCAGGCCGCCGGACAGTCAGAATTCACCCCTCCACTTT. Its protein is CASRPPDSQNSPLHF.

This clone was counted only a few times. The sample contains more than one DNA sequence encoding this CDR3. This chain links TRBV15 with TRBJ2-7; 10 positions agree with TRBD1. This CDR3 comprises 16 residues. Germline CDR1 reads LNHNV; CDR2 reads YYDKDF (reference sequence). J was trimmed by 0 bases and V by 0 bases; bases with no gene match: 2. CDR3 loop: CATSRDGTGDSYEQYF. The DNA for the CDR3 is TGTGCCACCAGCAGAGATGGGACAGGGGACTCCTACGAGCAGTACTTC.

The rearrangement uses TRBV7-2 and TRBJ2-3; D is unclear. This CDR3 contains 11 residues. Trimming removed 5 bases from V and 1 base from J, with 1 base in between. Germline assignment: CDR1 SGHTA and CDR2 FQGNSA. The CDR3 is CASSRTDTQYF. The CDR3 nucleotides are TGTGCCAGCAGCCGCACAGATACGCAGTATTTT.

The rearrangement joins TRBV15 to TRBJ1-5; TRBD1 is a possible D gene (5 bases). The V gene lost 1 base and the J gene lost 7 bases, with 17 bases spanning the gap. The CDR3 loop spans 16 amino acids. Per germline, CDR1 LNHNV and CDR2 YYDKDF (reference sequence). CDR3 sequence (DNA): TGTGCCACCAGCAGAGTCGGGGCAGTTGTGGACCAGCCCCAGCATTTT. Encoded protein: CATSRVGAVVDQPQHF.

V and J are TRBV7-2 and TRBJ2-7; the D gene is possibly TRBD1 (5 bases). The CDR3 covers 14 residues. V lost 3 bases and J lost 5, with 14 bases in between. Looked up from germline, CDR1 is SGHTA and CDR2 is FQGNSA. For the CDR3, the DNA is TGTGCCAGCAGCTTTGACAGCCTAATGGACGAGCAGTACTTC. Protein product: CASSFDSLMDEQYF.

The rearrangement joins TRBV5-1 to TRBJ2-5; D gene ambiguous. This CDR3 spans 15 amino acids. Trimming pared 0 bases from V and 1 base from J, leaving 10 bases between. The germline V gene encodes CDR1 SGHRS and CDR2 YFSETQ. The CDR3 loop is CASSLARTVQETQYF. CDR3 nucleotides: TGCGCCAGCAGCTTGGCAAGGACGGTCCAAGAGACCCAGTACTTC. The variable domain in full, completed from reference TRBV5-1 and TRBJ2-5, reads KAGVTQTPRYLIKTRGQQVTLSCSPISGHRSVSWYQQTPGQGLQFLFEYFSETQRNKGNFPGRFSGRQFSNSRSEMNVSTLELGDSALYLCASSLARTVQETQYFGPGTRLLVL.

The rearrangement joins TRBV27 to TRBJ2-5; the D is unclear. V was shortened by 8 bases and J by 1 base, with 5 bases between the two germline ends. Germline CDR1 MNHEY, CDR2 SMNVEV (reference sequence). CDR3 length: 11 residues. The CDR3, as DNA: TGTGCCAGCGGCCTCCAAGAGACCCAGTACTTC. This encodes CASGLQETQYF.

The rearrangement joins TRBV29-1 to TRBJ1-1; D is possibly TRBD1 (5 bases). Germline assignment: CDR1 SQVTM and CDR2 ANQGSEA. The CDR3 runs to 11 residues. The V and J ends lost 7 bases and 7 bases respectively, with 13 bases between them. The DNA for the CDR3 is TGCAGCGCAGCCCACAGGAGTGAAGCTTTCTTT. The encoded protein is CSAAHRSEAFF.

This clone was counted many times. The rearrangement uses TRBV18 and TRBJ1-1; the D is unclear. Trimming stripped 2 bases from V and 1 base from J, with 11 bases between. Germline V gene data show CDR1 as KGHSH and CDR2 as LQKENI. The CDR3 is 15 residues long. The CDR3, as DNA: TGTGCCAGCTCACCAATCTCCACGGAGAACACTGAAGCTTTCTTT. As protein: CASSPISTENTEAFF.

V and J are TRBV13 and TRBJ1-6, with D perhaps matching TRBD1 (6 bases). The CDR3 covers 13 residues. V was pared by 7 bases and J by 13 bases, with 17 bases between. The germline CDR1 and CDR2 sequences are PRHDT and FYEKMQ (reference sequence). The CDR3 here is CASKRGGEWPLHF. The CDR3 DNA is TGTGCCAGCAAGAGAGGGGGGGAATGGCCCCTCCACTTT. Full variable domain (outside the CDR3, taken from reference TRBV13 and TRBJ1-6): AAGVIQSPRHLIKEKRETATLKCYPIPRHDTVYWYQQGPGQDPQFLISFYEKMQSDKGSIPDRFSAQQFSDYHSELNMSSLELGDSALYFCASKRGGEWPLHFGNGTRLTVT.

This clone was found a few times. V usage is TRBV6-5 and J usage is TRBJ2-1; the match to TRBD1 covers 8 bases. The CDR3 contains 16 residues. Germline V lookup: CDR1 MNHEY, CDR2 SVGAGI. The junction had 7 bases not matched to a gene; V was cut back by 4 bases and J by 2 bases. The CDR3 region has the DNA TGTGCCAGCAGTTCGGACAGGGCAGGGGCCTACAATGAGCAGTTCTTC. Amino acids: CASSSDRAGAYNEQFF.